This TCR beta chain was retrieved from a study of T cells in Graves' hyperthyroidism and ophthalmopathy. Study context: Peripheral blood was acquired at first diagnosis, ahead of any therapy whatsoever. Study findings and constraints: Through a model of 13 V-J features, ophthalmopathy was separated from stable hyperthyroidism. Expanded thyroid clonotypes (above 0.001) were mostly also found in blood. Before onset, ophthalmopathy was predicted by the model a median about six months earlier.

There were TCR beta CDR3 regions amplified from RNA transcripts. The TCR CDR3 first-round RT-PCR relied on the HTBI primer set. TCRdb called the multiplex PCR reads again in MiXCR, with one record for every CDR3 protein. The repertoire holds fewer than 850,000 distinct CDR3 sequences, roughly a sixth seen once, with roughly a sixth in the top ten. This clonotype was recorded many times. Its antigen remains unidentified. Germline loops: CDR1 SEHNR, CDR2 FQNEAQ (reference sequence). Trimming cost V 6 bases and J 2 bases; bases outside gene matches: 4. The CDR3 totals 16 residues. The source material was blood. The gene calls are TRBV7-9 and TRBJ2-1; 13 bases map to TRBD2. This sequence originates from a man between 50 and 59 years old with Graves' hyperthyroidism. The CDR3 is CASSRGTSGTYNEQFF. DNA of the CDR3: TGTGCCAGCAGTCGAGGGACTAGCGGGACCTACAATGAGCAGTTCTTC.